The next 9 T cell receptor beta chains were all read from a single sample in a study of shared clonotypes between healthy human individuals. Assay used: immunoSEQ multiplex PCR; TCRdb lists only in-frame clones, some missing. The repertoire holds about 680,000 clones, with approximately 74% as singletons. The sample taken for sequencing was memory CD4+ T cells sorted from blood. The subset denotes: CD45RA-negative fraction. The receptors were sampled from a woman younger than 45 in good health.

This chain uses TRBV6-1 with TRBJ2-1; no reliable D call. Trimming pared 7 bases from V and 3 bases from J, leaving 13 bases between. The germline gives CDR1 MNHNS, CDR2 SASEGT. This CDR3 has 14 amino acids. Here the CDR3 reads CASIPRIGYNEQFF. The CDR3 coding sequence is TGTGCCAGCATTCCAAGGATTGGCTACAATGAGCAGTTCTTC.

The chain joins TRBV28 to TRBJ1-5, with 8 nucleotides matching TRBD1. Germline values: CDR1 MDHEN, CDR2 SYDVKM. The CDR3 is made up of 15 amino acids. Trimming cost V 2 bases and J 7 bases; bases outside gene matches: 7. CDR3 residues: CASSLATGGWQPQHF. CDR3 nucleotides: TGTGCCAGCAGTTTAGCCACAGGGGGTTGGCAGCCCCAGCATTTT.

This clone has more than one count but fewer than ten. The chain joins TRBV1 to TRBJ2-2; TRBD2 is the table's D call, not checked against the DNA. TRBV1 is flagged as a pseudogene. The CDR3 totals 21 residues. Here the CDR3 DNA reads TGCACCAGCAGCCAGCCCGCAGGACACTTTCACCTAGCGGGAGTAGCCGGGGAGCTGTTTTTT. Protein product: CTSSQPAGHFHLAGVAGELFF.

This chain connects TRBV18 to TRBJ2-7; possibly TRBD1 for D (6 bases). CDR3 length: 12 amino acids. Germline V lookup: CDR1 KGHSH, CDR2 LQKENI. V lost 5 bases and J 5 bases, leaving 10 bases between the germline ends. The CDR3 DNA reads TGTGCCAGCTCATCGGACAGCAACGAGCAGTACTTC. Translation gives CASSSDSNEQYF.

The J gene is TRBJ2-1, the V gene TRBV2; possibly TRBD2 for D (6 bases). There are 12 residues in the CDR3. CDR1 is SNHLY, CDR2 FYNNEI, per germline. V was shortened by 8 bases and J by 7 bases, with 12 bases between the two germline ends. The CDR3 sequence: CASGRRGNEQFF. As DNA, the CDR3 is TGTGCCAGCGGGCGGAGGGGAAATGAGCAGTTCTTC. The complete variable domain, with remaining parts taken from reference TRBV2 and TRBJ2-1, reads EPEVTQTPSHQVTQMGQEVILRCVPISNHLYFYWYRQILGQKVEFLVSFYNNEISEKSEIFDDQFSVERPDGSNFTLKIRSTKLEDSAMYFCASGRRGNEQFFGPGTRLTVL.

The chain combines TRBV20-1 with TRBJ2-5, with D uncertain. Trimming took off 6 bases at V and 11 bases at J, with 10 bases between the two ends. The CDR3 extends over 9 amino acids. Germline assignment: CDR1 DFQATT and CDR2 SNEGSKA (reference sequence). CDR3 in DNA: TGCAGTGCCCCGGAAGCACAGTACTTC. It codes for CSAPEAQYF.

The gene calls are TRBV4-1 and TRBJ2-7; 9 nucleotides agree with TRBD2. The CDR3 contains 16 residues. Germline V gives CDR1 MGHRA, CDR2 YSYEKL. The trim removed 3 bases at V and 0 bases at J, leaving 6 bases unmatched. Here the CDR3 reads CASSQRETSGSYEQYF. The CDR3 nucleotides are TGCGCCAGCAGCCAGAGGGAGACTAGCGGCTCCTACGAGCAGTACTTC.

The chain employs TRBV4-1 and TRBJ2-5; perhaps TRBD1 as D (6 bases). There are 14 residues in the CDR3. V lost 3 bases and J 0 bases, leaving 8 bases between the germline ends. In germline, CDR1 is MGHRA, CDR2 YSYEKL. CDR3 nucleotide sequence: TGCGCCAGCAGCCATGGACAGTACCAAGAGACCCAGTACTTC. The encoded protein is CASSHGQYQETQYF.

V and J are TRBV11-3 and TRBJ2-2, with TRBD2 as a possible D gene (5 bases). CDR1 and CDR2 from the germline V gene are SGHNT and YENEEA. This CDR3 region has 16 residues. Trimming removed 6 bases at V and 6 bases at J, with 20 bases between. This CDR3 is CASSPTRDRRAGELFF. The CDR3 DNA reads as TGTGCCAGCAGTCCAACTAGAGACCGGCGGGCCGGGGAGCTGTTTTTT. The whole variable domain, remainder taken from reference TRBV11-3 and TRBJ2-2, is EAGVVQSPRYKIIEKKQPVAFWCNPISGHNTLYWYLQNLGQGPELLIRYENEEAVDDSQLPKDRFSAERLKGVDSTLKIQPAELGDSAVYLCASSPTRDRRAGELFFGEGSRLTVL.